Listed below are T cell receptor beta chains from one sample, sequenced in a study of early T cells in non-severe SARS-CoV-2 infection. TCRdb called the 5' RACE reads again in MiXCR, with one record for every CDR3 protein. The sample includes fewer than 100,000 distinct CDR3 sequences, around 8.7% seen only once; the top ten take roughly 5%. The specimen was whole blood. These receptors came from an adult who was a healthcare worker with PCR-confirmed SARS-CoV-2 infection or an uninfected control (not recorded which). CDR3s include the opening cysteine and the closing phenylalanine or tryptophan. Each record gives: J gene, V gene, D gene, clone size, CDR3 protein, CDR3 DNA. A D gene is named only where the DNA matches it firmly. Some rows have no size entry. The others give once, few or many, or a class for an expanded clone.

j_call: TRBJ2-7
v_call: TRBV2
d_call: NA
clone_size: NA
cdr3_aa: CASSLVGTGSYEQYF
cdr3_nt: TGTGCCAGCAGTTTGGTCGGGACCGGGTCCTACGAGCAGTACTTC

j_call: TRBJ2-7
v_call: TRBV20-1
d_call: NA
clone_size: many
cdr3_aa: CSASTGFREQYF
cdr3_nt: TGCAGTGCTAGTACGGGGTTCCGCGAGCAGTACTTC

j_call: TRBJ2-7
v_call: TRBV20-1
d_call: TRBD2
clone_size: NA
cdr3_aa: CSAGLAGTYEQYF
cdr3_nt: TGCAGTGCCGGACTAGCGGGAACCTACGAGCAGTACTTC

j_call: TRBJ1-2
v_call: TRBV10-3
d_call: NA
clone_size: NA
cdr3_aa: CAIRRDGANYGYTF
cdr3_nt: TGTGCCATCAGACGGGACGGAGCTAACTATGGCTACACCTTC

j_call: TRBJ2-7
v_call: TRBV10-3
d_call: NA
clone_size: many
cdr3_aa: CAISERDINSEQYF
cdr3_nt: TGTGCCATCAGTGAACGGGACATAAATTCCGAGCAGTACTTC

j_call: TRBJ2-3
v_call: TRBV6-2/TRBV6-3
d_call: TRBD2
clone_size: many
cdr3_aa: CASSYFFRREQTDTQYF
cdr3_nt: TGTGCCAGCAGTTATTTCTTTCGGCGGGAGCAAACAGATACGCAGTATTTT

j_call: TRBJ2-1
v_call: TRBV3-1
d_call: TRBD2
clone_size: many
cdr3_aa: CASSSRAGAGNEQFF
cdr3_nt: TGTGCCAGCAGCTCCCGAGCGGGAGCCGGAAATGAGCAGTTCTTC

j_call: TRBJ2-1
v_call: TRBV18
d_call: TRBD1
clone_size: few
cdr3_aa: CASSTGQGEQFF
cdr3_nt: TGTGCCAGCTCAACGGGACAGGGTGAGCAGTTCTTC

j_call: TRBJ2-7
v_call: TRBV7-9
d_call: NA
clone_size: NA
cdr3_aa: CASSFEYEQYF
cdr3_nt: TGTGCCAGCAGCTTTGAGTACGAGCAGTACTTC

j_call: TRBJ2-7
v_call: TRBV6-1
d_call: NA
clone_size: NA
cdr3_aa: CASTRSPYEQYF
cdr3_nt: TGTGCCAGCACCCGGAGCCCCTACGAGCAGTACTTC

j_call: TRBJ2-1
v_call: TRBV28
d_call: NA
clone_size: NA
cdr3_aa: CASTGSYNEQFF
cdr3_nt: TGTGCCAGCACCGGCTCCTACAATGAGCAGTTCTTC

j_call: TRBJ2-5
v_call: TRBV11-2
d_call: TRBD2
clone_size: few
cdr3_aa: CASSPGASGSTPTTQYF
cdr3_nt: TGTGCCAGCAGCCCCGGGGCTAGCGGTTCTACCCCAACTACCCAGTACTTC

j_call: TRBJ2-1
v_call: TRBV19
d_call: NA
clone_size: many
cdr3_aa: CASSIWRDSYNEQFF
cdr3_nt: TGTGCCAGTAGTATCTGGCGGGACTCCTACAATGAGCAGTTCTTC

j_call: TRBJ2-1
v_call: TRBV3-1
d_call: TRBD2
clone_size: many
cdr3_aa: CASSQGGRALGEQFF
cdr3_nt: TGTGCCAGCAGCCAAGGCGGGAGGGCCCTGGGTGAGCAGTTCTTC

j_call: TRBJ1-2
v_call: TRBV7-6
d_call: NA
clone_size: many
cdr3_aa: CASSAKAGPDNGYTF
cdr3_nt: TGTGCCAGCAGCGCCAAGGCGGGACCGGACAATGGCTACACCTTC

j_call: TRBJ2-7
v_call: TRBV20-1
d_call: TRBD2
clone_size: many
cdr3_aa: CSARGQTSASYEQYF
cdr3_nt: TGCAGTGCTAGAGGACAGACTAGCGCCTCCTACGAGCAGTACTTC

j_call: TRBJ2-1
v_call: TRBV12-3/TRBV12-4
d_call: TRBD2
clone_size: many
cdr3_aa: CASSGGLAGYNEQFF
cdr3_nt: TGTGCCAGCAGCGGAGGACTAGCGGGGTACAATGAGCAGTTCTTC

j_call: TRBJ2-5
v_call: TRBV11-2
d_call: TRBD1
clone_size: few
cdr3_aa: CASSLGQLVETQYF
cdr3_nt: TGTGCCAGCAGCCTGGGACAGTTGGTGGAGACCCAGTACTTC

j_call: TRBJ2-5
v_call: TRBV28
d_call: NA
clone_size: many
cdr3_aa: CASSRSRVQETQYF
cdr3_nt: TGTGCCAGCTCCCGGAGTAGGGTTCAAGAGACCCAGTACTTC

j_call: TRBJ2-5
v_call: TRBV11-2
d_call: NA
clone_size: many
cdr3_aa: CASRGTNQETQYF
cdr3_nt: TGTGCCAGCAGGGGGACAAACCAAGAGACCCAGTACTTC

j_call: TRBJ2-7
v_call: TRBV25-1
d_call: NA
clone_size: NA
cdr3_aa: CASSEPPDSSQYF
cdr3_nt: TGTGCCAGCAGTGAGCCCCCGGACTCCTCCCAGTACTTC

j_call: TRBJ2-5
v_call: TRBV20-1
d_call: TRBD2
clone_size: NA
cdr3_aa: CSGLARSGQETQYF
cdr3_nt: TGCAGTGGACTAGCCCGATCGGGGCAAGAGACCCAGTACTTC

j_call: TRBJ2-3
v_call: TRBV24-1
d_call: TRBD2
clone_size: many
cdr3_aa: CATSDLAGGLADTQYF
cdr3_nt: TGTGCCACCAGTGATTTAGCGGGAGGGCTAGCAGATACGCAGTATTTT

j_call: TRBJ2-6
v_call: TRBV18
d_call: NA
clone_size: NA
cdr3_aa: CASSPPKAGSSSGANVLTF
cdr3_nt: TGTGCCAGCTCACCACCGAAGGCAGGGTCAAGCTCTGGGGCCAACGTCCTGACTTTC